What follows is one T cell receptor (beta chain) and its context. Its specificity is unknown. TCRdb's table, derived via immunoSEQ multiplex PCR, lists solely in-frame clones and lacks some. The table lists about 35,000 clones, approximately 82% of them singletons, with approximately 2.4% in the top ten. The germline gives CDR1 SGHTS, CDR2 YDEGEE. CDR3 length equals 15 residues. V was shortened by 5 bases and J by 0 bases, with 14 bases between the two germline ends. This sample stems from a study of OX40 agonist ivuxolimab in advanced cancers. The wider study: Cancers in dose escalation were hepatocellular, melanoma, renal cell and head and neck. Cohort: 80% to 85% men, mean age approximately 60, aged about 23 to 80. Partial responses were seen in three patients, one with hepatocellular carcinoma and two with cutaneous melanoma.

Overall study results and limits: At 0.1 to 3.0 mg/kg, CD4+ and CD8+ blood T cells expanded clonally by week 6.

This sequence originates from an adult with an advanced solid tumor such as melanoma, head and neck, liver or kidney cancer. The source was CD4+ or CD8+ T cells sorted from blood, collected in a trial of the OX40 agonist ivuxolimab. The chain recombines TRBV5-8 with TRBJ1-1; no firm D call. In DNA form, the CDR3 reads TGTGCCAGCAGACCCCTAGGTTCAATGAACACTGAAGCTTTCTTT. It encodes CASRPLGSMNTEAFF.